Sequencing of this T cell receptor beta chain was carried out in a study of Ad26.COV2.S vaccination and SARS-CoV-2 variants. Whole-study context: Administration of Ad26.COV2.S was intramuscular, either once or twice 56 days apart. General study findings and limits: Placebo and vaccine recipients had non-spike TCR breadth that was similar. Vaccinees reportedly had broad spike-specific CD8+ and CD4+ T cell responses. The placebo group had lower spike-specific TCR breadth than the vaccine recipients did.

Deletions cut 8 bases from V and 3 bases from J, with 10 bases between. CDR1 and CDR2 from the germline V gene are GTSNPN and SVGIG (reference sequence). The CDR3 is made up of 11 amino acids. This clone was picked up a small number of times. The antigen is unknown. Clones were sequenced by immunoSEQ multiplex PCR, and TCRdb holds only the in-frame ones, with some missing. The profile covers 350,000 to 550,000 clones, with roughly nine tenths appearing a single time and approximately 2.5% taken by the ten largest. This sample's treatment: roughly 19 received Ad26.COV2.S at low or high dose, single or two shots; several received placebo; per-sample allocation not given. Samples analyzed were those drawn on day 63 after the first vaccine or placebo injection.

This clonotype originated in a person aged 18-65 years who received the Ad26.COV2.S COVID-19 vaccine or a placebo. The rearrangement links TRBV30 to TRBJ1-1; weak D call: TRBD1 (6 bases). Sequencing was performed on peripheral blood, taken in a trial of Ad26.COV2.S vaccine versus placebo. The CDR3 loop is CASTGYTEAFF. The CDR3 nucleotides are TGTGCCAGTACAGGGTACACTGAAGCTTTCTTT.